These 8 T cell receptor beta chains originate from one sample sequenced in a study of T-cell memory formation after mild COVID-19. From the 5' RACE reads, TCRdb called clonotypes with MiXCR, one entry per CDR3 protein. The data hold around 500,000 distinct CDR3 sequences, with over 15% observed a single time. The specimen sequenced was PBMCs or a T cell subset sorted from them (not recorded which). The source is an adult woman who had mild COVID-19 (a few samples of this study predate the infection). Cell type and time point are not known.

The sample holds one count of this clonotype. This CDR3 reads CAWGQVRAFF. CDR3 nucleotide sequence: TGTGCCTGGGGACAGGTGCGGGCTTTCTTT. This sequence joins TRBV30 and TRBJ1-1, with TRBD1 matching 7 bases. Trimming cost V 5 bases and J 11 bases; bases outside gene matches: 5. The CDR3 is 10 amino acids. Germline V CDR1 and CDR2: GTSNPN, SVGIG (reference sequence). Complete variable domain (other parts from reference TRBV30 and TRBJ1-1): SQTIHQWPATLVQPVGSPLSLECTVEGTSNPNLYWYRQAAGRGLQLLFYSVGIGQISSEVPQNLSASRPQDRQFILSSKKLLLSDSGFYLCAWGQVRAFFGQGTRLTVV.

This rearrangement joins TRBV5-1 to TRBJ2-3; 7 bases are a match to TRBD1. This CDR3 contains 15 residues. V dropped 4 bases and J dropped 4; count of bases not matched to a gene: 9. CDR1 is SGHRS, CDR2 YFSETQ, per germline. CDR3 nucleotides: TGCGCCAGCAGCGAACAACAGGGGAGAGCAGATACGCAGTATTTT. Translation: CASSEQQGRADTQYF. The full variable domain, in which reference TRBV5-1 and TRBJ2-3 provide the parts outside the CDR3, is KAGVTQTPRYLIKTRGQQVTLSCSPISGHRSVSWYQQTPGQGLQFLFEYFSETQRNKGNFPGRFSGRQFSNSRSEMNVSTLELGDSALYLCASSEQQGRADTQYFGPGTRLTVL.

This clonotype has a count of ten or more. The V and J genes are TRBV27 and TRBJ1-1, with D possibly matching TRBD1 (5 bases). V shed 3 bases and J shed 1 base, with 21 bases lying between them. Per germline, CDR1 MNHEY and CDR2 SMNVEV (reference sequence). The CDR3 has 18 amino acids. The CDR3 DNA reads as TGTGCCAGCAGTTTCTATGGCAGGGATGGGGTATGGAACACTGAAGCTTTCTTT. Encoded protein: CASSFYGRDGVWNTEAFF.

The chain carries TRBV19 and TRBJ2-1, with D perhaps matching TRBD1 (6 bases). CDR1 and CDR2 (germline): LNHDA, SQIVND (reference sequence). V lost 4 bases and J 7 bases, leaving 14 bases between the germline ends. The length of the CDR3 is 14 residues. CDR3 sequence: CASSRAGESNEQFF. CDR3 DNA: TGTGCCAGTAGTAGGGCAGGGGAAAGTAATGAGCAGTTCTTC.

V usage is TRBV3-1 and J usage is TRBJ1-1; 7 bases agree with TRBD1. The CDR3 runs to 15 residues. With 3 bases clipped from V and 3 bases from J, the junction kept 7 bases outside the gene matches. CDR1 is LGHDT and CDR2 is YNNKEL in the germline V gene (reference sequence). The CDR3 nucleotides are TGTGCCAGCAGCCACTATTGGGACAGCCACACTGAAGCTTTCTTT. Translating it yields CASSHYWDSHTEAFF. Full variable domain (missing parts from reference TRBV3-1 and TRBJ1-1): DTAVSQTPKYLVTQMGNDKSIKCEQNLGHDTMYWYKQDSKKFLKIMFSYNNKELIINETVPNRFSPKSPDKAHLNLHINSLELGDSAVYFCASSHYWDSHTEAFFGQGTRLTVV.

This clonotype was seen many times. The CDR3 coding sequence is TGTGCCAGCAGCTTCCTAGCGGGGAAGTACGAGCAGTACTTC. It specifies CASSFLAGKYEQYF. The chain carries TRBV5-5 and TRBJ2-7; 9 nucleotides align to TRBD2. After removal of 2 bases from V and 4 bases from J, the junction contained 4 bases not matched to a gene. Looked up from germline, CDR1 is SGHKS and CDR2 is YYEKEE (reference sequence). The CDR3 contains 14 residues. Combining the CDR3 with reference TRBV5-5 and TRBJ2-7 gives the whole variable domain DAGVTQSPTHLIKTRGQQVTLRCSPISGHKSVSWYQQVLGQGPQFIFQYYEKEERGRGNFPDRFSARQFPNYSSELNVNALLLGDSALYLCASSFLAGKYEQYFGPGTRLTVT.

This clonotype was counted only a few times. V is TRBV7-2 and J is TRBJ2-7; 16 bases are a match to TRBD2. This CDR3 spans 15 amino acids. The germline gives CDR1 SGHTA, CDR2 FQGNSA. V lost 6 bases and J lost 3; bases outside the gene matches: 2. CDR3 sequence reads: CASRGLAGGLYEQYF. As DNA, the CDR3 is TGTGCCAGCAGGGGACTAGCGGGGGGGCTCTACGAGCAGTACTTC.

The V and J genes are TRBV6-5 and TRBJ2-7; TRBD2 aligns across 7 bases. Germline CDR1 reads MNHEY; CDR2 reads SVGAGI. V trimming: 6 bases; J trimming: 2 bases; junction bases outside the gene matches: 10. The CDR3 is 15 amino acids. The CDR3 spells CASSYGRTGAYEQYF. The CDR3 DNA reads TGTGCCAGCAGCTACGGGAGGACGGGGGCCTACGAGCAGTACTTC.